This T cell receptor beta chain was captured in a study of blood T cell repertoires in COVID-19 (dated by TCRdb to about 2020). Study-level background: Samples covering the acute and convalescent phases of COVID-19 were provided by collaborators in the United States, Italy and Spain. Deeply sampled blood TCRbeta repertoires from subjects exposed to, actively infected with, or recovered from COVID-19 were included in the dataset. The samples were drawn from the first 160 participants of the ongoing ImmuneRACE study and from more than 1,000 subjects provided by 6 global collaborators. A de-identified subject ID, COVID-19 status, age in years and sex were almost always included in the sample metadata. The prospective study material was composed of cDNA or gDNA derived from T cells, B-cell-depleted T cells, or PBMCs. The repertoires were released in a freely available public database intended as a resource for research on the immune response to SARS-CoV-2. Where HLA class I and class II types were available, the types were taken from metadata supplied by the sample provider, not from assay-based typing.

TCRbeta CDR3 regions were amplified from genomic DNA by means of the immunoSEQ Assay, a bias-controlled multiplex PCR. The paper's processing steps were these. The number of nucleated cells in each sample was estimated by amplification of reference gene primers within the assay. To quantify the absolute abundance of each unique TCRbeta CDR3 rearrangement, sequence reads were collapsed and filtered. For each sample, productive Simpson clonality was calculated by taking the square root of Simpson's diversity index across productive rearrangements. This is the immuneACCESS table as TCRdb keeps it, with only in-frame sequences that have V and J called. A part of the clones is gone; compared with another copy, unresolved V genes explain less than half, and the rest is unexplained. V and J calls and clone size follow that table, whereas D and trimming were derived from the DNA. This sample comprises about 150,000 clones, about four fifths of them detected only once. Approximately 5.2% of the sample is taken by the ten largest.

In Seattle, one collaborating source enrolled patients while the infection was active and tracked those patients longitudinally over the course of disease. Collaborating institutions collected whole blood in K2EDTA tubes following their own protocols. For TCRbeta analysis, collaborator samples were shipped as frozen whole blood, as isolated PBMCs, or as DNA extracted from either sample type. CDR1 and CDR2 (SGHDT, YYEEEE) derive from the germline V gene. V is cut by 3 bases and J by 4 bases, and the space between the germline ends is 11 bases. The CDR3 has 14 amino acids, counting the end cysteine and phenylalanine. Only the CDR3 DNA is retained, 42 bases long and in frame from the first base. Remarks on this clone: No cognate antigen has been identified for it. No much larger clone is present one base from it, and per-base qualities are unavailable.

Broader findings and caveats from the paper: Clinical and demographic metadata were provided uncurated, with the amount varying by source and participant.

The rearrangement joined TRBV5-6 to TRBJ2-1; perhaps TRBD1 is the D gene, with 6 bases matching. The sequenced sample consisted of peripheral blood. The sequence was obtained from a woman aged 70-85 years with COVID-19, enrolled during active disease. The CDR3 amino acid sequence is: CASSSLDRYNEQFF. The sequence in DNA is TGTGCCAGCAGCTCCCTGGACAGATACAATGAGCAGTTCTTC.